Listed here are 15 T cell receptor beta chains from one sample, sequenced in a study of cytomegalovirus exposure and HLA in healthy donors. The PCR contained 60 Vbeta and 13 Jbeta primers. Generated by immunoSEQ multiplex PCR, the TCRdb table keeps only in-frame clones and is missing some. Here the sample spans over 70,000 clones, about 66% being singletons. The sample comprised PBMCs. The receptor set was obtained from a man aged 25 to 40 in good health and CMV-seronegative.

This clone occurred a few times. The chain recombines TRBV6-6 with TRBJ1-4; TRBD1 might be the D (5 bases). The CDR3 covers 15 residues. Germline V gives CDR1 MNHNY, CDR2 SVGAGI (reference sequence). V lost 1 base and J 7 bases, leaving 13 bases between the germline ends. CDR3 in amino acids: CASSYWSREGEKLFF. The CDR3 coding sequence is TGTGCCAGCAGTTACTGGAGCAGGGAGGGTGAAAAACTGTTTTTT.

The chain is built from TRBV19 and TRBJ1-4; 7 bases agree with TRBD1. The length of the CDR3 is 19 residues. Per the germline V gene, CDR1 is LNHDA and CDR2 is SQIVND (reference sequence). V trimming: 8 bases; J trimming: 1 base; junction bases outside the gene matches: 19. CDR3 sequence reads: CASGSQGRLLFGTNEKLFF. The CDR3 bases are TGTGCCAGTGGCTCACAGGGGAGGTTATTATTTGGAACTAATGAAAAACTGTTTTTT.

This sequence joins TRBV5-1 and TRBJ2-5; the D is unclear. This CDR3 spans 13 amino acids. Germline V CDR1 and CDR2: SGHRS, YFSETQ. Trimming removed 1 base from V and 1 base from J, with 5 bases in between. The CDR3 coding sequence is TGCGCCAGCAGCTTGCCAGGCCAAGAGACCCAGTACTTC. Protein: CASSLPGQETQYF.

The rearrangement links TRBV28 to TRBJ1-5, with D unclear. This CDR3 has 16 amino acids. The V and J ends lost 5 bases and 3 bases respectively, with 17 bases between them. The germline CDR1 and CDR2 sequences are MDHEN and SYDVKM. The DNA of the CDR3 is TGTGCCAGCAGTAGCGGGTCGGCAACCCCCAATCAGCCCCAGCATTTT. Amino acids: CASSSGSATPNQPQHF.

This chain uses TRBV9 with TRBJ1-2; 9 bases fit TRBD1. The CDR3 covers 15 residues. Trimming cost V 5 bases and J 4 bases; bases outside gene matches: 9. Per the germline V gene, CDR1 is SGDLS and CDR2 is YYNGEE. CDR3 region: CASSPTGGDFYGYTF. The CDR3 DNA is TGTGCCAGCAGTCCAACAGGGGGCGACTTCTATGGCTACACCTTC. Together with reference TRBV9 and TRBJ1-2, the CDR3 gives the full variable domain: DSGVTQTPKHLITATGQRVTLRCSPRSGDLSVYWYQQSLDQGLQFLIQYYNGEERAKGNILERFSAQQFPDLHSELNLSSLELGDSALYFCASSPTGGDFYGYTFGSGTRLTVV.

The sample holds one count of this clone. This chain links TRBV11-2 with TRBJ1-1; TRBD1 agrees at 7 bases. V trimming: 11 bases; J trimming: 1 base; junction bases outside the gene matches: 7. This CDR3 has 13 residues. From germline, CDR1 is SGHAT and CDR2 FQNNGV. CDR3: CACQGQPNTEAFF. CDR3 in DNA: TGTGCCTGCCAGGGACAGCCGAACACTGAAGCTTTCTTT.

This rearrangement joins TRBV5-1 to TRBJ2-7; the match to TRBD2 covers 8 bases. This CDR3 comprises 16 residues. Trimming at V came to 5 bases and at J to 5 bases, leaving 15 bases not matched to a gene. Germline V gene data show CDR1 as SGHRS and CDR2 as YFSETQ. This chain's CDR3 is CASRTPETGGPHEQYF. CDR3 sequence (DNA): TGCGCCAGCAGGACCCCAGAGACGGGAGGGCCGCACGAGCAGTACTTC.

This clone was picked up a small number of times. The rearrangement joins TRBV2 to TRBJ1-1; D possibly corresponds to TRBD1 (5 bases). Trimming left V 4 bases short and J 7 bases short, with 13 bases between. Germline V CDR1 and CDR2: SNHLY, FYNNEI. The CDR3 totals 13 residues. CDR3 protein: CASSVPGKNEAFF. The CDR3 DNA is TGTGCCAGCAGTGTGCCAGGGAAAAATGAAGCTTTCTTT.

This clone was picked up a small number of times. The chain recombines TRBV5-4 with TRBJ1-1; D not resolved. This CDR3 region has 14 residues. The germline CDR1 and CDR2 sequences are SGHNT and YYREEE (reference sequence). V was clipped by 4 bases and J by 4 bases, with 14 bases between them. CDR3 amino acids: CASSPPDSSTEAFF. The CDR3 DNA follows: TGTGCCAGCAGCCCGCCCGATTCGAGCACTGAAGCTTTCTTT.

The chain uses TRBV13 and TRBJ1-1; TRBD1 aligns across 7 bases. Germline V gene data show CDR1 as PRHDT and CDR2 as FYEKMQ (reference sequence). V trimming: 3 bases; J trimming: 8 bases; junction bases outside the gene matches: 15. The CDR3 spans 16 residues. DNA for the CDR3: TGTGCCAGCAGCTTGGCCGGGACAGCGAAATTTGTCGAAGCTTTCTTT. Translating gives CASSLAGTAKFVEAFF.

This clone came up a few times. The genes are TRBV10-3 and TRBJ1-3, with no clear D. The CDR3 covers 12 residues. Trimming removed 7 bases from V and 8 bases from J, with 12 bases in between. The V gene's germline CDR1 is ENHRY and CDR2 SYGVKD. CDR3 loop: CAITQERDTIYF. The CDR3 DNA sequence: TGTGCCATCACCCAGGAGAGGGACACCATATATTTT.

This clone was found a few times. CDR3 sequence (DNA): TGTGCCAGCAGCTTGACGGGTTACAATGAGCAGTTCTTC. This codes for CASSLTGYNEQFF. The chain couples TRBV7-8 to TRBJ2-1, with D unclear. V dropped 3 bases and J dropped 4 bases, with 7 bases sitting between them. The CDR3 spans 13 residues. Per germline, CDR1 SGHVS and CDR2 FQNEAQ.

The CDR3 reads CAWRRRGSSYGYTF. The CDR3 nucleotides read TGTGCCTGGCGTCGCAGGGGCTCAAGCTATGGCTACACCTTC. J is TRBJ1-2 and V is TRBV30, with D possibly matching TRBD1 (6 bases). The CDR3 totals 14 residues. Between the trimmed V and J ends, which lost 5 bases and 4 bases, there was a span of 17 bases. Per the germline V gene, CDR1 is GTSNPN and CDR2 is SVGIG (reference sequence).

This clone has just a few counts. The chain carries TRBV27 and TRBJ1-2, with TRBD1 as a possible D gene (6 bases). In germline, CDR1 is MNHEY, CDR2 SMNVEV (reference sequence). The CDR3 covers 14 residues. V lost 6 bases, J lost 4 bases, and 15 bases lay in between. The CDR3 protein is CASRSAGAVYGYTF. CDR3 nucleotide sequence: TGTGCCAGCAGATCCGCAGGGGCTGTCTATGGCTACACCTTC.

The chain recombines TRBV5-6 with TRBJ2-5, with D maybe TRBD2 (7 bases). This CDR3 has 19 residues. Germline CDR1 reads SGHDT; CDR2 reads YYEEEE. The V and J ends lost 4 bases and 5 bases respectively, with 30 bases between them. CDR3 sequence: CASSGGGLGVGGGDETQYF. The CDR3 nucleotides are TGTGCCAGCAGCGGGGGGGGGCTTGGAGTAGGAGGCGGTGACGAGACCCAGTACTTC.